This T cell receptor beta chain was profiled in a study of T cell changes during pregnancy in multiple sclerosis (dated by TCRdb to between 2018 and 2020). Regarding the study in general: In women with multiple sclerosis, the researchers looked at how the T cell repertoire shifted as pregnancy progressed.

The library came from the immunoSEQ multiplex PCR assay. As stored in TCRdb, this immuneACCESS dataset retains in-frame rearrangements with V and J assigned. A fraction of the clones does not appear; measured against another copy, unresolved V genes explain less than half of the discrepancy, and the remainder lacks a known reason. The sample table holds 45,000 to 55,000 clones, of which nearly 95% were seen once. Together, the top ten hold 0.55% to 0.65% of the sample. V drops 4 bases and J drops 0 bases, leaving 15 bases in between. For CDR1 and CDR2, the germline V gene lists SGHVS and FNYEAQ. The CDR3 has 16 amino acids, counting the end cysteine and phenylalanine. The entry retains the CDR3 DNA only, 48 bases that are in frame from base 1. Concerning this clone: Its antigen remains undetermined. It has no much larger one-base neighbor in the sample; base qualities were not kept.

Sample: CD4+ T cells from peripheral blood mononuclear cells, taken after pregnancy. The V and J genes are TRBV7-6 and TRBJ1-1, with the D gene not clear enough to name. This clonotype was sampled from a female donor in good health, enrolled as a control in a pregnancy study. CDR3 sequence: CASSSMTGFMNTEAFF. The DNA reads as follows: TGTGCCAGCAGCTCCATGACGGGTTTCATGAACACTGAAGCTTTCTTT.